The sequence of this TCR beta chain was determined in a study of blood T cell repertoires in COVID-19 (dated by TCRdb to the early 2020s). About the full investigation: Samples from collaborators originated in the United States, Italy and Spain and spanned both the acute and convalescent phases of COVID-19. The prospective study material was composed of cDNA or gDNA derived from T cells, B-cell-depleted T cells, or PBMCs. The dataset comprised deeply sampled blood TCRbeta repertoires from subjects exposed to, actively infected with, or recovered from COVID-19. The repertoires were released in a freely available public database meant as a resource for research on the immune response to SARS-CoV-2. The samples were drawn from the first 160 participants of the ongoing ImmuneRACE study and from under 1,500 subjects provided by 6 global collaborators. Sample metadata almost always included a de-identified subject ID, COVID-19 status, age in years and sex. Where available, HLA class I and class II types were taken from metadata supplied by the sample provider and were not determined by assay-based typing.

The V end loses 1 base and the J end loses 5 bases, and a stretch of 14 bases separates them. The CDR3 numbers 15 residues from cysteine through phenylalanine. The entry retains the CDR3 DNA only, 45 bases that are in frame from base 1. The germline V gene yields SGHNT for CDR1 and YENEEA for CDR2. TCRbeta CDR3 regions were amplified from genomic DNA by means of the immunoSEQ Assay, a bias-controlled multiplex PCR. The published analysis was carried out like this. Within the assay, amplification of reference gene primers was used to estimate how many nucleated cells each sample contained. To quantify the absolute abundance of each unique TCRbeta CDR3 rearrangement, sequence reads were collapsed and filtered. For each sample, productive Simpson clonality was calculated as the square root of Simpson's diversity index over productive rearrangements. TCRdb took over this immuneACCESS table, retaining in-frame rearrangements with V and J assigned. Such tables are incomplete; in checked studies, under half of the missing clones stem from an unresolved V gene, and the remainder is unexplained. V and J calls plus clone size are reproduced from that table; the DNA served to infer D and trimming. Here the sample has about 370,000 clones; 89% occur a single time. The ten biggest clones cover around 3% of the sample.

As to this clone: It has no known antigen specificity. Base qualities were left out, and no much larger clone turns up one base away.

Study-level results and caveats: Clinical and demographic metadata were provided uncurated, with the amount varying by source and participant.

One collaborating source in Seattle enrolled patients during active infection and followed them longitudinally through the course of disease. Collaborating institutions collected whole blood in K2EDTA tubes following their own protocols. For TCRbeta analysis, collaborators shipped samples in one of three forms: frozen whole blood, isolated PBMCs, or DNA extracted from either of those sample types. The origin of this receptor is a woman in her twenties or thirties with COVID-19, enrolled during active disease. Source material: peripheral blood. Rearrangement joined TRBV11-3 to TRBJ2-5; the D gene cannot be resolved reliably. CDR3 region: CASSLGWRFQETQYF. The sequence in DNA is TGTGCCAGCAGCTTAGGATGGCGGTTTCAGGAGACCCAGTACTTC.